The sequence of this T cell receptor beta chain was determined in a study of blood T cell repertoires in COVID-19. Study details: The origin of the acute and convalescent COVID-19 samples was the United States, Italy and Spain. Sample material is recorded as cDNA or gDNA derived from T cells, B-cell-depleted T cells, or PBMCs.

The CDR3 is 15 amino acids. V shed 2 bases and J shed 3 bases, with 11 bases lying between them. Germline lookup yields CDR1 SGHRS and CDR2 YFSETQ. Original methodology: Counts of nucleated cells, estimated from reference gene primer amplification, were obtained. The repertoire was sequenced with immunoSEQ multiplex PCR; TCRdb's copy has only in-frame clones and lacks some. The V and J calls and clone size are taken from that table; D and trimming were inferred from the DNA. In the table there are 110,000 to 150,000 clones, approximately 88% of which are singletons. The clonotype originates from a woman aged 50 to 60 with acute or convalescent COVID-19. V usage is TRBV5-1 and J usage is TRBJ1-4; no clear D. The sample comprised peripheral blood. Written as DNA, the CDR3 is TGCGCCAGCAGCTTAAGCCCGGACTCTAATGAAAAACTGTTTTTT. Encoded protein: CASSLSPDSNEKLFF.